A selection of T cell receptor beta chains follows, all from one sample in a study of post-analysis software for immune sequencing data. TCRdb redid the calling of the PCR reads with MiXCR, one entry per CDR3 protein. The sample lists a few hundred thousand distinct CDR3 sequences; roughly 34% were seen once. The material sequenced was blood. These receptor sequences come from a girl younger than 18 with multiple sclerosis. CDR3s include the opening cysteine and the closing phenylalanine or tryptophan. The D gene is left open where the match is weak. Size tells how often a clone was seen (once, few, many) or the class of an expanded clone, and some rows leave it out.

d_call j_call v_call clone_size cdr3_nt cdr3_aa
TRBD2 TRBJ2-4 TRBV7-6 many TGTGCCAGCAGCCAAGGAGTAGCGGGGCATGCCAAAAACATTCAGTACTTC CASSQGVAGHAKNIQYF
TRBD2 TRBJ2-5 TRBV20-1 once TGCAGTGCTACACCCGGGACTAGCGGGGAAGAGACCCAGTACTTC CSATPGTSGEETQYF
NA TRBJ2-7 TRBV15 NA TGTGCCACCAGCGAGGGCTTGGGGCCGGGACACTTATACGAGCAGTACTTC CATSEGLGPGHLYEQYF
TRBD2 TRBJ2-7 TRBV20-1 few TGCAGTGCTACCTCCGGGACTAGCGGGGGGTACGAGCAGTACTTC CSATSGTSGGYEQYF
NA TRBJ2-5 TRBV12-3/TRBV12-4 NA TGTGCCAGCAGTTTAGTAATGTCGGGCGAGACCCAGTACTTC CASSLVMSGETQYF
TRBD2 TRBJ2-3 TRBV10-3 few TGTGCCATCTGTCGGGAGGGCACAGATACGCAGTATTTT CAICREGTDTQYF
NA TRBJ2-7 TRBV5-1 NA TGCGTCAGCAGCCCCGGACAGCTACCCGAGCAGTACTTC CVSSPGQLPEQYF
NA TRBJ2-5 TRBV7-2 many TGTGCCAGCAGCTTAAATCTGGGGCAAGAGACCCAGTACTTC CASSLNLGQETQYF
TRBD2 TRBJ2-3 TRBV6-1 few TGTGCCAGCAGCTCGTGGGGGGCGGGGGGTGTAGATACGCAGTATTTT CASSSWGAGGVDTQYF
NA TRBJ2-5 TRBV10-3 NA TGTGCCATCAGTGAGCCAGGACAGCGAGAGACCCAGTACTTC CAISEPGQRETQYF
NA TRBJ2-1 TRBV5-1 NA TGCGCCAGCAGCTTGGTAGGGCTGAGGGAGCAGTTCTTC CASSLVGLREQFF
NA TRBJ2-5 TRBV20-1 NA TGCAGTGCTAGAGACGCGGGGGCTCCCCAAGAGACCCAGTACTTC CSARDAGAPQETQYF
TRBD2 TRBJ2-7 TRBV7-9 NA TGTGCCAGCAGCGCGGGACTAGGACAAGAGGCCCAGTACTTC CASSAGLGQEAQYF
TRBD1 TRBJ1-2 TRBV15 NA TGTGCCACCAGCAGGGACAGGGTATCTGGCTACACCTTC CATSRDRVSGYTF
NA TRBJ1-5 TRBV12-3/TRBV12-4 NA TGTGCCAGCAATACACAGGGTTCGAGCAATCAGCCCCAGCATTTT CASNTQGSSNQPQHF
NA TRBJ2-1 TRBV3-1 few TGTGCCAGCAGCCCCCCCCAGGGGCCTGGGGGCTACAATGAGCAGTTCTTC CASSPPQGPGGYNEQFF
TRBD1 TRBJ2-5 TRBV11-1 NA TGTGCCAGCAGGCCTGACGGGACAGGGGGACGAAAGACCCAGTACTTC CASRPDGTGGRKTQYF
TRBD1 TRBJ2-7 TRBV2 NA TGTGCCAGCAGGCCAGGGGGCGGGAAAGCCTACGAGCAGTACTTC CASRPGGGKAYEQYF
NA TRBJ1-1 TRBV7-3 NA TGTGCCAGCAGCTTAGACGGGGTTGCGAACACTGAAGCTTTCTTT CASSLDGVANTEAFF
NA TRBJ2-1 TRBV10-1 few TGCGCCAGCGCCACGGGTCAGCCGGGATACAATGAGCAGTTCTTC CASATGQPGYNEQFF
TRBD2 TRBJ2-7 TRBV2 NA TGTGCCAGCAGTGCTCTAGCGGGGGCCTCCTACGAGCAGTACTTC CASSALAGASYEQYF
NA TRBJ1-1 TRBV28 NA TGTGCCAGCAGATCCTCTGGAGGGAGGGAAAGCACTGAAGCTTTCTTT CASRSSGGRESTEAFF
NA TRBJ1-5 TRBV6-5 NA TGTGCCGGCAGTATCCGGGGCGGCAATCAGCCCCAGCATTTT CAGSIRGGNQPQHF
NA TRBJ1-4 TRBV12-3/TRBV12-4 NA TGTGCCACCAGGGGTGAAAAACTGTTTTTT CATRGEKLFF
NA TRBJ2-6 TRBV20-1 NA TGCAGTGTTGGAGCACGAACTCTACCCTCTGGGGCCAACGTCCTGACTTTC CSVGARTLPSGANVLTF
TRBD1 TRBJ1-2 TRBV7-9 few TGTGCCAGCAGCAGCGGACAGGGAGGCTATGGCTACACCTTC CASSSGQGGYGYTF
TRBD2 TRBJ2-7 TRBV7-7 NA TGTGCTAGCAGCCCCTTGGGGCGGGGGGACTCCTACGAGCAGTACTTC CASSPLGRGDSYEQYF
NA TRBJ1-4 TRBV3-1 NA TGTGCCAGCAGCCAAGATCGGGGTTCTAATGAAAAACTGTTTTTT CASSQDRGSNEKLFF
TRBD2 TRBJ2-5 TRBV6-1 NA TGTGCCAGCAGTCCTACTAGCGGGGGCTTGGGAGAGACCCAGTACTTC CASSPTSGGLGETQYF
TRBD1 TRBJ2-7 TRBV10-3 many TGTGCCATCAGTGGGGACAGGGAAACCTACGAGCAGTACTTC CAISGDRETYEQYF
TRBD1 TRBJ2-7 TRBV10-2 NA TGCGCCAGCAGCCTCCGGGACAGGGTCTACGAGCAGTACTTC CASSLRDRVYEQYF
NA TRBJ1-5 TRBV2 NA TGTGCCAGCACAAAGGAGGGGAATCAGCCCCAGCATTTT CASTKEGNQPQHF
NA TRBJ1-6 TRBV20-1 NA TGCAGTGCTACCGGACAGAGCTCCTATAATTCACCCCTCCACTTT CSATGQSSYNSPLHF
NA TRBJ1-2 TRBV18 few TGTGCCAGCTCACAAGACAAAAACTATGGCTACACCTTC CASSQDKNYGYTF
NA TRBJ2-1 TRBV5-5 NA TGTGCCAGCACCATGGGCCCCTACAATGAGCAGTTCTTC CASTMGPYNEQFF
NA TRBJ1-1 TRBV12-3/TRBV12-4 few TGTGCCAGCAGTCAACAGGGACTGATCACTGAAGCTTTCTTT CASSQQGLITEAFF
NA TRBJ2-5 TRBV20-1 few TGCAGTGGGCGCCGATGGGGATTCCAAGAGACCCAGTACTTC CSGRRWGFQETQYF
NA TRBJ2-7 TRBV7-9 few TGTGCCAGCAGCTTAGGGGTGGGGGGACTCTACGAGCAGTACTTC CASSLGVGGLYEQYF
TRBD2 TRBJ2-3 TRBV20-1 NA TGCAGTGCTAGTGGGGTGGGACTAGCGGGAGGTACGCAGTATTTT CSASGVGLAGGTQYF
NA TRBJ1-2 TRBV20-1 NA TGCGGACACGGCGGGACAATCCAGACCTATGGCTACACCTTC CGHGGTIQTYGYTF
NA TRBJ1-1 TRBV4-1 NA TGCGCCAGCAGCCAAGCACCAGGGTGGACTGAAGCTTTCTTT CASSQAPGWTEAFF
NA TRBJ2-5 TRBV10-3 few TGTGCCATCAGTGATAGAACAACCCAAGAGACCCAGTACTTC CAISDRTTQETQYF
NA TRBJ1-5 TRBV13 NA TGTGCCAGCAGCCCAGGGGTTGGCCAGCCCCAGCATTTT CASSPGVGQPQHF
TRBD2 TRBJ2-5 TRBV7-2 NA TGTGCCAGCAGCTCCCCTGTGTCTAGCGGGGGGCTGAGGGGGGAGACCCAGTACTTC CASSSPVSSGGLRGETQYF
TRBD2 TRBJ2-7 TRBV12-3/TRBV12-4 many TGTGCCAGCAACATACGGGGTCCGGGACTAGCGCCCTCCTCCTACGAGCAGTACTTC CASNIRGPGLAPSSYEQYF
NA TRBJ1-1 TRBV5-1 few TGCGCCAGCAGCTTGGCCAGCGGGAGAGTTGAAGCTTTCTTT CASSLASGRVEAFF
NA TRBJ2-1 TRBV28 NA TGTGCCAGCGCCATCCTAGCCGCAAATTACAATGAGCAGTTCTTC CASAILAANYNEQFF
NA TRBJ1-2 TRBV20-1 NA TGCAGTGCTAGAGATCAAGGGGGTTCTAACTATGGCTACACCTTC CSARDQGGSNYGYTF
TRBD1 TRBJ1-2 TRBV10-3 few TGTGCCATCAGTGAGAGACAGGGAACTAACTATGGCTACACCTTC CAISERQGTNYGYTF
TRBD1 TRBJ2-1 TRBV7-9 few TGTGCCAGCAGCTTAAACCCGGACAGGGGAAACTACAATGAGCAGTTCTTC CASSLNPDRGNYNEQFF
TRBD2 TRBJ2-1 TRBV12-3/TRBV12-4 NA TGTGCCAGCAGTTTGGGGGCGGGAGGATTACAAGAGACCCAGTTCTTC CASSLGAGGLQETQFF